The 22 T cell receptor beta chains presented below share a single source sample, sequenced in a study of CD8+ T cells in alopecia areata (dated by TCRdb to 2016 to 2019). Library preparation employed the immunoSEQ multiplex PCR assay. To provide template for TCR sequencing, every sample had RNA extracted and reverse transcribed into cDNA. The table comes from immuneACCESS by way of TCRdb, which keeps in-frame sequences with V and J called. Part of the clones is missing from these tables; in studies checked, under half for an unresolved V gene and the rest for unknown reasons. The sample data list roughly 250,000 clones, and less than 80% of these were observed just once. The ten biggest clones cover approximately 1.2% of the sample. Interpreted using the paper, the time point label stands for: baseline before oral tofacitinib. The source material was CD4+ T cells sorted from blood, sampled at week 0. The receptors derive from a human donor with alopecia areata.

This chain joins TRBV29-1 and TRBJ2-1, with TRBD1 matching over 8 bases. The germline gives CDR1 SQVTM, CDR2 ANQGSEA. There are 18 residues in the CDR3. With 1 base clipped from V and 0 bases from J, the junction kept 11 bases outside the gene matches. Here the CDR3 reads CSVEGLTGALSSYNEQFF. The CDR3 nucleotides read TGCAGCGTTGAAGGACTGACAGGGGCCCTGAGCTCCTACAATGAGCAGTTCTTC.

This sequence joins TRBV11-2 and TRBJ2-1; D remains unclear. V lost 5 bases and J lost 5, with 10 bases in between. The CDR3 totals 13 residues. Germline V lookup: CDR1 SGHAT, CDR2 FQNNGV. Here the CDR3 DNA reads TGTGCCAGCAGCCCCGGGTGGAACAATGAGCAGTTCTTC. This sequence encodes CASSPGWNNEQFF.

The CDR3 DNA reads as TGTGCCAGTAGTATAGGTCCAGGGGAGAATCAGCCCCAGCATTTT. Translated, it gives CASSIGPGENQPQHF. The chain joins TRBV19 to TRBJ1-5; D is possibly TRBD1 (6 bases). V gave up 1 base and J gave up 4 bases, with 11 bases separating them. CDR1 and CDR2 from the germline V gene are LNHDA and SQIVND (reference sequence). The CDR3 is made up of 15 amino acids.

J is TRBJ2-2 and V is TRBV9; D unresolved. The CDR3 sequence is 16 residues long. The germline V and J ends were trimmed by 0 bases and 0 bases, with 9 bases remaining between them. The germline V gene encodes CDR1 SGDLS and CDR2 YYNGEE. The CDR3 sequence is CASSVAGFANTGELFF. The CDR3 nucleotides read TGTGCCAGCAGCGTAGCTGGGTTCGCGAACACCGGGGAGCTGTTTTTT. Full variable domain (rest looked up from reference TRBV9 and TRBJ2-2): DSGVTQTPKHLITATGQRVTLRCSPRSGDLSVYWYQQSLDQGLQFLIQYYNGEERAKGNILERFSAQQFPDLHSELNLSSLELGDSALYFCASSVAGFANTGELFFGEGSRLTVL.

The J gene is TRBJ1-6, the V gene TRBV5-4; 7 bases map to TRBD1. This CDR3 comprises 14 residues. The V and J ends lost 4 bases and 7 bases, in that order; junction bases with no gene match: 5. Germline assignment: CDR1 SGHNT and CDR2 YYREEE (reference sequence). In DNA, the CDR3 is TGTGCCAGCAGCCTGGGACAGCTAAATTCACCCCTCCACTTT. Its protein product is CASSLGQLNSPLHF.

This chain links TRBV9 with TRBJ2-2; 8 bases fit TRBD1. The junction had 6 bases not matched to a gene; V was cut back by 4 bases and J by 4 bases. Per the germline V gene, CDR1 is SGDLS and CDR2 is YYNGEE. The CDR3 has 15 amino acids. The CDR3 loop is CASSSRTGITGELFF. CDR3 coding DNA: TGTGCCAGCAGCTCCCGGACAGGGATCACCGGGGAGCTGTTTTTT.

The V and J genes are TRBV29-1 and TRBJ1-2; no reliable D call. Germline CDR1 is SQVTM and CDR2 is ANQGSEA. The V end lost 5 bases, the J end lost 2 bases, and 6 bases lay between the germline ends. CDR3 size: 11 residues. CDR3 amino acids: CSVSSNYGYTF. The CDR3 DNA reads TGCAGCGTTTCCTCAAACTATGGCTACACCTTC.

The gene calls are TRBV6-1 and TRBJ2-7, with 8 bases that match TRBD1. The germline V gene encodes CDR1 MNHNS and CDR2 SASEGT. The V and J ends lost 5 bases and 3 bases, in that order; junction bases with no gene match: 9. CDR3 length: 15 residues. This CDR3 is CASSSYRGQVYEQYF. The CDR3 region has the DNA TGTGCCAGCAGTAGTTATAGGGGACAGGTCTACGAGCAGTACTTC.

V usage is TRBV4-2 and J usage is TRBJ2-2; D remains ambiguous. The germline gives CDR1 LGHNA, CDR2 YNFKEQ. V was pared by 0 bases and J by 5 bases, with 4 bases between. This CDR3 comprises 13 residues. The CDR3 DNA is TGTGCCAGCAGCCAAGATTCGACCGGGGAGCTGTTTTTT. It specifies CASSQDSTGELFF.

The chain recombines TRBV29-1 with TRBJ2-7, with 7 bases that match TRBD1. V shed 7 bases, J shed 3 bases, and the junction held 3 bases outside the gene matches. The CDR3 loop spans 11 amino acids. Germline V gene sequence: CDR1 SQVTM, CDR2 ANQGSEA. The CDR3 region is CSARTGYEQYF. The CDR3 DNA is TGCAGCGCCCGGACAGGCTACGAGCAGTACTTC.

The CDR3: CSVSTVEAFF. In nucleotides, the CDR3 is TGCAGCGTTTCGACAGTTGAAGCTTTCTTT. This chain joins TRBV29-1 and TRBJ1-1; D may be TRBD1 (5 bases). Trimming removed 5 bases at V and 7 bases at J, with 8 bases between. Germline CDR1 SQVTM, CDR2 ANQGSEA. CDR3 length: 10 amino acids.

The chain has TRBV11-2 and TRBJ2-7; D is possibly TRBD1 (6 bases). The CDR3 sequence is 15 residues long. Per germline, CDR1 SGHAT and CDR2 FQNNGV. V was trimmed by 3 bases and J by 0 bases, leaving 12 bases between them. CDR3 in DNA: TGTGCCAGCAGCTTCGAGCAGGGGAGCTCCTACGAGCAGTACTTC. This translates into CASSFEQGSSYEQYF. The whole variable domain, filled in from reference TRBV11-2 and TRBJ2-7, reads EAGVAQSPRYKIIEKRQSVAFWCNPISGHATLYWYQQILGQGPKLLIQFQNNGVVDDSQLPKDRFSAERLKGVDSTLKIQPAKLEDSAVYLCASSFEQGSSYEQYFGPGTRLTVT.

V is TRBV7-2 and J is TRBJ2-5; no clear D gene. CDR1 is SGHTA, CDR2 FQGNSA, per germline. This CDR3 is built from 13 residues. V was trimmed by 3 bases and J by 0 bases, leaving 5 bases between them. As DNA, the CDR3 is TGTGCCAGCAGCTTTCCTAACCAAGAGACCCAGTACTTC. Translated: CASSFPNQETQYF.

This rearrangement joins TRBV6-5 to TRBJ2-4; maybe TRBD2 (6 bases). CDR1 MNHEY and CDR2 SVGAGI come from the germline V gene. The ends were cut back, 8 bases at V and 5 bases at J, with 7 bases in the middle. The length of the CDR3 is 11 residues. CDR3 nucleotide sequence: TGTGCCAGCGCGGGACAAAACATTCAGTACTTC. Amino acids: CASAGQNIQYF.

The chain is built from TRBV30 and TRBJ2-2; D unresolved. Per germline, CDR1 GTSNPN and CDR2 SVGIG (reference sequence). Trimming cost V 4 bases and J 6 bases, with 9 bases left between them. The CDR3 length is 12 residues. CDR3 loop: CAWTVGPGELFF. For the CDR3, the DNA is TGTGCCTGGACGGTGGGTCCCGGGGAGCTGTTTTTT.

This clone was found a few times. The chain carries TRBV10-3 and TRBJ2-2, with D perhaps TRBD1 or TRBD2 (5 bases each). Germline loops: CDR1 ENHRY, CDR2 SYGVKD. The ends were cut back, 5 bases at V and 2 bases at J, with 15 bases in the middle. The length of the CDR3 is 16 residues. The CDR3 is CAISSNRDANTGELFF. In DNA form, the CDR3 reads TGTGCCATCAGTTCAAACCGGGACGCCAACACCGGGGAGCTGTTTTTT.

In this sample, this clone turned up once. The chain couples TRBV25-1 to TRBJ1-4, with 9 bases that match TRBD1. The CDR3 spans 17 residues. J was trimmed by 3 bases and V by 6 bases; bases with no gene match: 11. The germline V gene has CDR1 MGHDK and CDR2 SYGVNS. CDR3 residues: CASRPPGQGMANEKLFF. The CDR3 DNA follows: TGTGCCAGCAGGCCCCCGGGACAGGGAATGGCTAATGAAAAACTGTTTTTT. The full variable domain, with the rest looked up from reference TRBV25-1 and TRBJ1-4, is EADIYQTPRYLVIGTGKKITLECSQTMGHDKMYWYQQDPGMELHLIHYSYGVNSTEKGDLSSESTVSRIRTEHFPLTLESARPSHTSQYLCASRPPGQGMANEKLFFGSGTQLSVL.

This chain joins TRBV7-9 and TRBJ1-4; D not certain. The V end was cut by 6 bases, the J end by 1 base, with 21 bases between. Germline V lookup: CDR1 SEHNR, CDR2 FQNEAQ (reference sequence). The CDR3 is made up of 18 amino acids. The CDR3 loop reads CASRKDRTDYITNEKLFF. The CDR3 DNA reads TGTGCCAGCAGAAAAGACCGGACGGACTATATAACTAATGAAAAACTGTTTTTT.

This sequence joins TRBV29-1 and TRBJ2-3; 10 nucleotides agree with TRBD2. Germline V gene sequence: CDR1 SQVTM, CDR2 ANQGSEA. V gave up 5 bases and J gave up 3 bases; unmatched junction bases: 5. This CDR3 contains 14 residues. CDR3 sequence: CSVKRGGGTDTQYF. The CDR3, as DNA: TGCAGCGTTAAGCGGGGGGGCGGTACAGATACGCAGTATTTT.

The chain is built from TRBV5-4 and TRBJ1-2; TRBD1 aligns across 12 bases. CDR3 length: 16 residues. Germline CDR1 is SGHNT and CDR2 is YYREEE (reference sequence). Unmatched junction bases numbered 6, after V lost 4 bases and J lost 2 bases. DNA for the CDR3: TGTGCCAGCAGCGGGGGACAGGGGGCGCAGAACTATGGCTACACCTTC. Its translation is CASSGGQGAQNYGYTF.

The chain couples TRBV11-2 to TRBJ2-5, with 7 bases aligning to TRBD1. J gave up 12 bases and V 4 bases, and 17 bases lay outside the gene matches. CDR3 length: 15 residues. The V gene's germline CDR1 is SGHAT and CDR2 FQNNGV. CDR3 sequence (DNA): TGTGCCAGCAGCTACAGAACCGGGACAGTGAGTCTTAAGTACTTC. Amino acid sequence: CASSYRTGTVSLKYF. Supplemented by reference TRBV11-2 and TRBJ2-5, the full variable domain reads EAGVAQSPRYKIIEKRQSVAFWCNPISGHATLYWYQQILGQGPKLLIQFQNNGVVDDSQLPKDRFSAERLKGVDSTLKIQPAKLEDSAVYLCASSYRTGTVSLKYFGPGTRLLVL.

A single count supports this clone. J is TRBJ2-3 and V is TRBV7-8; D not certain. The ends were cut back, 0 bases at V and 6 bases at J, with 4 bases in the middle. The CDR3 contains 12 residues. The germline V gene encodes CDR1 SGHVS and CDR2 FQNEAQ. The CDR3 region is CASSLAWDTQYF. For the CDR3, the DNA is TGTGCCAGCAGCTTAGCGTGGGATACGCAGTATTTT.